The 13 T cell receptor beta chains listed next were all sequenced from one sample in a study of blood T cell repertoires in COVID-19. TCRdb's copy holds only in-frame clones and misses some; the assay was immunoSEQ multiplex PCR. Of about 210,000 clones in the sample, about four fifths were seen once. Material: peripheral blood. All receptors derive from a woman aged 80 or over with COVID-19, enrolled during active disease.

J is TRBJ2-5 and V is TRBV7-2; unclear D gene. Germline CDR1 and CDR2: SGHTA and FQGNSA. Trimming cost V 0 bases and J 4 bases, with 12 bases left between them. This CDR3 has 15 amino acids. The chain's CDR3 is CASSLARERGETQYF. Here the CDR3 DNA reads TGTGCCAGCAGCTTAGCGCGAGAAAGAGGAGAGACCCAGTACTTC.

V is TRBV5-1 and J is TRBJ2-7; possible D gene TRBD2, 6 bases. Per the germline V gene, CDR1 is SGHRS and CDR2 is YFSETQ. Trimming took 0 bases from V and 5 from J, leaving 12 bases between them. There are 14 residues in the CDR3. The CDR3 DNA reads TGCGCCAGCAGCTTGGCCGTTACTAGCCACGAGCAGTACTTC. Protein: CASSLAVTSHEQYF.

The chain joins TRBV28 to TRBJ1-1, with a tentative D call TRBD1 (5 bases). The V gene lost 4 bases and the J gene lost 1 base, with 19 bases spanning the gap. Germline V lookup: CDR1 MDHEN, CDR2 SYDVKM. The CDR3 runs 17 residues. The CDR3 DNA sequence: TGTGCCAGCAGTTCCCCGGGAGTGGGGGTGTGGAACACTGAAGCTTTCTTT. This translates into CASSSPGVGVWNTEAFF.

The chain employs TRBV5-1 and TRBJ1-1; D is unclear. In germline, CDR1 is SGHRS, CDR2 YFSETQ. The CDR3 sequence is 15 residues long. Trimming took 1 base from V and 6 from J, leaving 16 bases between them. In DNA, the CDR3 is TGCGCCAGCAGCTTGTACCCCGGGCCCGGGGCTGAAGCTTTCTTT. This encodes CASSLYPGPGAEAFF.

J is TRBJ2-6 and V is TRBV20-1, with TRBD1 as a possible D gene (6 bases). Germline CDR1 reads DFQATT; CDR2 reads SNEGSKA (reference sequence). CDR3 length: 15 residues. The V gene lost 3 bases and the J gene lost 0 bases, with 9 bases spanning the gap. The CDR3 nucleotides read TGCAGTGCTAGTAGGGGGTCCTCTGGGGCCAACGTCCTGACTTTC. It yields the protein CSASRGSSGANVLTF.

The sample holds one count of this clone. A junction end diverges from the germline sequence, so it may reflect a read error. V usage is TRBV9 and J usage is TRBJ1-2; D is possibly TRBD1 (6 bases). Germline CDR1 reads SGDLS; CDR2 reads YYNGEE. The CDR3 length is 15 residues. CDR3 coding DNA: TGTGCCAGCAGCCCCCGGACAGCCCTTAACAATGGCTACACCTTC. Protein sequence: CASSPRTALNNGYTF.

This clone has at least ten counts. The V and J genes are TRBV5-1 and TRBJ1-5, with 7 bases identical to TRBD1. The CDR3 runs to 14 residues. Trimming removed 4 bases from V and 5 bases from J; junction bases left unmatched: 6. Germline V gives CDR1 SGHRS, CDR2 YFSETQ. The CDR3, as DNA: TGCGCCAGCAGCCCCCAGGGGGACGATCAGCCCCAGCATTTT. Translating it yields CASSPQGDDQPQHF.

The rearrangement uses TRBV6-4 and TRBJ1-2; TRBD1 matches 8 bases. The CDR3 covers 14 residues. Per the germline V gene, CDR1 is MRHNA and CDR2 is SNTAGT. V gave up 6 bases and J gave up 3 bases; unmatched junction bases: 6. CDR3 region: CASRRDRTDYGYTF. As DNA, the CDR3 is TGTGCCAGCAGGCGGGACAGGACGGACTATGGCTACACCTTC.

J is TRBJ1-3 and V is TRBV15; D perhaps matches TRBD1 (5 bases). Trimming stripped 0 bases from V and 4 bases from J, with 16 bases between. The length of the CDR3 is 17 residues. Germline-derived CDR1 and CDR2 are LNHNV and YYDKDF (reference sequence). In DNA, the CDR3 is TGTGCCACCAGCAGAGATCTGGGCAGGGTGGGAGGAAACACCATATATTTT. Encoded protein: CATSRDLGRVGGNTIYF.

The chain employs TRBV28 and TRBJ2-7; 7 bases align to TRBD1. CDR1 is MDHEN and CDR2 is SYDVKM in the germline V gene. This CDR3 region has 13 residues. Trimming removed 6 bases from V and 2 bases from J; junction bases left unmatched: 4. For the CDR3, the DNA is TGTGCCAGCAGGACAGGGTCCCCCTACGAGCAGTACTTC. As protein: CASRTGSPYEQYF.

V is TRBV9 and J is TRBJ2-1; D is possibly TRBD1 (5 bases). The CDR3 length is 13 residues. Trimming shortened V by 3 bases and J by 10 bases, and 14 bases separated the two germline ends. In germline, CDR1 is SGDLS, CDR2 YYNGEE. The CDR3 loop reads CASSGGPRVEQFF. The CDR3 bases are TGTGCCAGCAGCGGTGGACCCAGGGTAGAGCAGTTCTTC. The full variable domain, rest sourced from reference TRBV9 and TRBJ2-1, is DSGVTQTPKHLITATGQRVTLRCSPRSGDLSVYWYQQSLDQGLQFLIQYYNGEERAKGNILERFSAQQFPDLHSELNLSSLELGDSALYFCASSGGPRVEQFFGPGTRLTVL.

This clone was seen a few times. This chain connects TRBV21-1 to TRBJ2-3; TRBD2 reflects the table's D call only, with no check against the DNA. TRBV21-1 is noted as a pseudogene. This CDR3 spans 16 amino acids. As DNA, the CDR3 is TGTGCCAGCAGCAAAGCGCTCGGGGGGGGCACAGATACGCAGTATTTT. It is translated as CASSKALGGGTDTQYF.

The V gene is TRBV5-1, the J gene TRBJ1-6; D perhaps matches TRBD1 (5 bases). The V gene lost 4 bases and the J gene lost 3 bases, with 8 bases spanning the gap. This CDR3 spans 14 amino acids. Germline V CDR1 and CDR2: SGHRS, YFSETQ. The CDR3 coding sequence is TGCGCCAGCAGCATAGACAGCTATAATTCACCCCTCCACTTT. This translates into CASSIDSYNSPLHF.